This T cell receptor (beta chain) comes out of a study of OX40 agonist ivuxolimab in advanced cancers. Across the study: Every 2 weeks, ivuxolimab was infused into the patients intravenously at between 0.01 and 10 mg/kg. The study, taken as a whole, reports: In general, CD8+ T cells held more expanded clones than CD4+ did, on average.

Regarding this clone: Its antigen remains unknown.

Exclusion of a patient followed from autoimmune disease history or systemic immunosuppression. Samples were taken at baseline and on day 1 of cycles 4 and 7. Trimming took off 1 base at V and 3 bases at J, with 10 bases between the two ends. Germline V gene lookup returns CDR1 SGHNT and CDR2 YENEEA. The CDR3 consists of 14 residues. Measured with immunoSEQ multiplex PCR; TCRdb has only the in-frame clones, and not every one. The profile shows around 90,000 clones, approximately 90% of them singletons. J is TRBJ2-7 and V is TRBV11-3; possibly TRBD2 for D (5 bases). This TCR derives from an adult with an advanced solid tumor such as melanoma, head and neck, liver or kidney cancer. Here the sequenced sample was CD4+ or CD8+ T cells sorted from blood, taken in a trial of the OX40 agonist ivuxolimab. The CDR3 nucleotides are TGTGCCAGCAGCTTAGCGGCTAGCCTCTACGAGCAGTACTTC. As protein: CASSLAASLYEQYF.